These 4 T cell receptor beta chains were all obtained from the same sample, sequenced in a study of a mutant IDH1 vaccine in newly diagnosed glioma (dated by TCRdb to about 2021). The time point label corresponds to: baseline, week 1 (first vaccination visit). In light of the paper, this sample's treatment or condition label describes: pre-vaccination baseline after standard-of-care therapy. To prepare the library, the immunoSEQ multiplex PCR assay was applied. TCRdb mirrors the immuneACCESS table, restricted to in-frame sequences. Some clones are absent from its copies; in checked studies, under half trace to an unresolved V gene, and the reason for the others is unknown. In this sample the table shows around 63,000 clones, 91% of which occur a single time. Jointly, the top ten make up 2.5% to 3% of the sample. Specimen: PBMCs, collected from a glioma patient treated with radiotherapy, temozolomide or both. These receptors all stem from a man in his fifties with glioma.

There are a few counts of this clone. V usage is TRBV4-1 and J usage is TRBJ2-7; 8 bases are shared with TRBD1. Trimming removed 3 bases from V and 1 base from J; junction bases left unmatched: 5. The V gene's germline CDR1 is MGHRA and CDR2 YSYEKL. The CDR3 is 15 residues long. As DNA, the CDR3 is TGCGCCAGCAGCCAGGGACAGGCAATTTCCTACGAGCAGTACTTC. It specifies CASSQGQAISYEQYF.

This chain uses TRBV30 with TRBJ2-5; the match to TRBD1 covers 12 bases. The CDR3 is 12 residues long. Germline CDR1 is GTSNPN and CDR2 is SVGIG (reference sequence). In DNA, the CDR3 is TGTGCGACGGGGGACAGGGGGCTGGCCCAGTACTTC. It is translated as CATGDRGLAQYF. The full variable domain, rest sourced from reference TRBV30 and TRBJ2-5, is SQTIHQWPATLVQPVGSPLSLECTVEGTSNPNLYWYRQAAGRGLQLLFYSVGIGQISSEVPQNLSASRPQDRQFILSSKKLLLSDSGFYLCATGDRGLAQYFGPGTRLLVL.

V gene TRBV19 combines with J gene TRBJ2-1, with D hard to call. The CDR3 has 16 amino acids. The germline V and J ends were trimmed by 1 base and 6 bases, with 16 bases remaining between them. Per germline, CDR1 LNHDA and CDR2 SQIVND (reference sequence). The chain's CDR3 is CASSIVETPRGNEQFF. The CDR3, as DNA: TGTGCCAGTAGTATAGTGGAGACTCCGAGAGGCAATGAGCAGTTCTTC.

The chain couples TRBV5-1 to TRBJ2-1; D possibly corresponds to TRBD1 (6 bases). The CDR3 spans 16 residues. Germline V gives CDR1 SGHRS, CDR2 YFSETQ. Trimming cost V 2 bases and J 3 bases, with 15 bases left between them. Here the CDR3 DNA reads TGCGCCAGCAGCTTTATCGCAGGGGCTATCTACAATGAGCAGTTCTTC. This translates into CASSFIAGAIYNEQFF.